The clone carrying this T cell receptor beta chain has just a few counts. Its antigen is currently unknown. The data are from a study of T cell responses to AZD1222 COVID-19 vaccine. Study-wide results and caveats: Sampling captured repertoires only after the peak T cell response. Receipt of two AZD1222 doses was followed by a rise in Spike-specific TCR breadth and depth. Clonal diversity may have been underestimated in mostly white British donors. With dominance at 160-218 and 743-854, vaccine-associated CD4 TCRs spanned spike.

V was pared by 4 bases and J by 8 bases, with 3 bases of the junction left unmatched. There are 14 residues in the CDR3. Per germline, CDR1 SGHVS and CDR2 FQNEAQ. Profiling relied on immunoSEQ multiplex PCR, and the TCRdb table lists in-frame clones only, not all of them. The repertoire has over 85,000 clones, roughly 89% of them found once; the top ten carry approximately 7%. The V call is TRBV7-8, the J call TRBJ1-6; 9 bases map to TRBD1. This receptor was taken from an adult in good health. Sequencing was performed on peripheral blood, taken on day 0 of AZD1222 vaccination. CDR3 sequence: CASSSGQGHSPLHF. The CDR3 nucleotides read TGTGCCAGCAGCTCGGGACAGGGCCATTCACCCCTCCACTTT.